Listed below are T cell receptor beta chains from one sample, sequenced in a study of blood T cells in healthy people across ages. TCRdb independently ran MiXCR on the 5' RACE reads; one entry per CDR3 protein. Of approximately 1.5 million distinct CDR3 sequences detected, approximately 43% appear once; the ten largest clones hold about 4%. The sample taken for sequencing was blood. The receptor set was obtained from a woman under 30 in good health. Both conserved end residues are part of each CDR3. A D gene is named only where the DNA matches it firmly. Clone size is not always given. Where it is, it says once, few, many or a class for expanded clones.

V,size,D,J,CDR3,DNA
TRBV6-6,many,.,TRBJ2-7,CASSYSEGHEQYF,TGTGCCAGCAGTTACTCGGAAGGGCACGAGCAGTACTTC
TRBV5-5,.,.,TRBJ2-3,CASSYRASTDTQYF,TGTGCCAGCAGCTACAGGGCTAGCACAGATACGCAGTATTTT
TRBV5-5,few,.,TRBJ1-5,CASSPVAGLEPQHF,TGTGCCAGCAGCCCGGTCGCAGGGTTGGAGCCCCAGCATTTT
TRBV5-1,.,.,TRBJ2-7,CASSSDISYEQYF,TGCGCCAGCAGCTCGGACATCTCCTACGAGCAGTACTTC
TRBV6-2/TRBV6-3,few,.,TRBJ1-1,CASSYAENTEAFF,TGTGCCAGCAGTTACGCAGAGAACACTGAAGCTTTCTTT
TRBV18,.,TRBD1,TRBJ2-2,CASYDRANTGELFF,TGTGCCAGCTACGACAGGGCGAACACCGGGGAGCTGTTTTTT
TRBV6-2/TRBV6-3,few,.,TRBJ1-5,CASSYSYKDQPQHF,TGTGCCAGCAGTTACTCGTACAAGGATCAGCCCCAGCATTTT
TRBV3-1,.,TRBD1,TRBJ1-2,CASSPPGTGAYGYTF,TGTGCCAGCAGCCCTCCGGGGACAGGCGCCTATGGCTACACCTTC
TRBV7-2,few,.,TRBJ2-1,CASSSRTLLEEQFF,TGTGCCAGCAGCTCCAGGACTCTTCTGGAGGAGCAGTTCTTC
TRBV7-7,.,.,TRBJ1-1,CASSPLGGRPNTEAFF,TGTGCTAGCAGCCCCTTGGGAGGGCGGCCGAACACTGAAGCTTTCTTT
TRBV6-2/TRBV6-3,few,.,TRBJ2-7,CASSYSKLYEQYF,TGTGCCAGCAGTTACTCGAAACTCTACGAGCAGTACTTC
TRBV7-2,.,.,TRBJ1-6,CASSLYYQPNSPLHF,TGTGCCAGCAGCTTATACTATCAGCCGAATTCACCCCTCCACTTT
TRBV12-3/TRBV12-4,.,.,TRBJ1-1,CASRVAGTEAFF,TGTGCCAGCAGGGTCGCTGGGACTGAAGCTTTCTTT
TRBV27,few,.,TRBJ1-2,CATLTPAGGYTF,TGTGCCACCTTAACACCGGCGGGTGGCTACACCTTC
TRBV20-1,.,TRBD2,TRBJ2-7,CSAILAGGYYEQYF,TGCAGTGCCATTCTAGCGGGAGGTTACTACGAGCAGTACTTC
TRBV27,.,TRBD2,TRBJ2-3,CASGTSGWDTQYF,TGTGCCAGCGGGACTAGCGGTTGGGATACGCAGTATTTT
TRBV6-6,.,.,TRBJ2-7,CASNSGDQGIYEQYF,TGTGCCAGCAATTCAGGGGACCAAGGGATTTACGAGCAGTACTTC
TRBV2,many,.,TRBJ2-3,CASNGLGGSTDTQYF,TGTGCCAGCAATGGTCTGGGGGGTTCCACAGATACGCAGTATTTT
TRBV7-8,few,.,TRBJ1-1,CASSTRPQNTEAFF,TGTGCCAGCAGCACAAGACCGCAGAACACTGAAGCTTTCTTT
TRBV3-1,few,.,TRBJ2-3,CASTDQIGGTDTQYF,TGTGCCAGCACCGATCAGATAGGAGGCACAGATACGCAGTATTTT
TRBV12-3/TRBV12-4,.,.,TRBJ2-2,CASNHQLRVNTGELFF,TGTGCCAGCAACCACCAACTCAGGGTTAACACCGGGGAGCTGTTTTTT
TRBV15,once,.,TRBJ2-5,CATSRDRGPLEETQYF,TGTGCCACCAGCAGAGATCGGGGACCCCTGGAGGAGACCCAGTACTTC
TRBV27,.,.,TRBJ2-7,CASRPYPDATEQYF,TGTGCCAGCAGACCCTATCCCGACGCGACCGAGCAGTACTTC
TRBV7-2,few,TRBD2,TRBJ2-1,CASSSSGGFEQFF,TGTGCCAGCAGCTCTAGCGGGGGGTTTGAGCAGTTCTTC
TRBV4-3,.,TRBD1,TRBJ2-2,CASSQAYGTGGNTGELFF,TGCGCCAGCAGCCAAGCGTACGGGACAGGAGGAAACACCGGGGAGCTGTTTTTT
TRBV11-2,few,.,TRBJ2-1,CASSNLEGLISEQFF,TGTGCCAGCAGTAACCTGGAGGGTTTGATCAGTGAGCAGTTCTTC
TRBV4-1,.,.,TRBJ2-3,CASSQVTSSGTDTQYF,TGCGCCAGCAGCCAAGTAACTAGCTCGGGCACAGATACGCAGTATTTT
TRBV4-3,few,TRBD2,TRBJ2-7,CASSQGMTSGAYEQYF,TGCGCCAGCAGCCAAGGGATGACTAGCGGCGCCTACGAGCAGTACTTC
TRBV7-9,.,.,TRBJ1-2,CASSFQTGNYGYTF,TGTGCCAGCAGCTTCCAGACGGGTAACTATGGCTACACCTTC
TRBV27,.,TRBD1,TRBJ2-2,CASSQGQGANTGELFF,TGTGCCAGCAGTCAGGGACAGGGGGCGAACACCGGGGAGCTGTTTTTT
TRBV7-8,.,.,TRBJ2-3,CASSLLGRGPSSTDTQYF,TGTGCCAGCAGCTTATTAGGGCGGGGGCCCTCTAGCACAGATACGCAGTATTTT
TRBV7-3,.,TRBD1,TRBJ2-3,CASALTTGVTDTQYF,TGTGCCAGCGCCCTCACGACAGGGGTCACAGATACGCAGTATTTT
TRBV21-1,.,.,TRBJ2-3,CASSTTGTHADTQYF,TGTGCCAGCAGCACCACCGGGACCCACGCAGATACGCAGTATTTT
TRBV28,.,TRBD1,TRBJ1-2,CASEAGTGVAYGYTF,TGTGCCAGCGAGGCTGGGACAGGCGTAGCTTATGGCTACACCTTC
TRBV4-2,.,.,TRBJ1-1,CASSLSKGGTEAFF,TGTGCCAGCAGCCTCTCTAAGGGGGGCACTGAAGCTTTCTTT
TRBV5-1,few,TRBD1,TRBJ2-5,CASSLFETGSKETQYF,TGCGCCAGCAGCTTGTTTGAGACAGGGTCGAAAGAGACCCAGTACTTC
TRBV28,.,TRBD2,TRBJ2-1,CASSSLLAGGLEQFF,TGTGCCAGCAGTTCTTTACTAGCGGGAGGTCTTGAGCAGTTCTTC
TRBV27,few,.,TRBJ1-1,CASSKNAEAFF,TGTGCCAGCAGCAAAAACGCTGAAGCTTTCTTT
TRBV29-1,few,TRBD2,TRBJ2-5,CSVGSSGISGSQYF,TGCAGCGTTGGAAGTAGCGGGATCTCGGGGTCCCAGTACTTC